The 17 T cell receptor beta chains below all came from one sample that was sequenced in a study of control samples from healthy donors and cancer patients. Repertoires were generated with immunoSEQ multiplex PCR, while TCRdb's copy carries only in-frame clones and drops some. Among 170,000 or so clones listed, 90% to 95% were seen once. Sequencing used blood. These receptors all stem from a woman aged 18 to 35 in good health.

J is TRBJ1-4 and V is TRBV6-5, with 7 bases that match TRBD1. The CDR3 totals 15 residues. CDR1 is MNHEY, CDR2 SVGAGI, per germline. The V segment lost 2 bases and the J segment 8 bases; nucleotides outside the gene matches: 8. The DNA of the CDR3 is TGTGCCAGCAGTTACCGGCGGCAGGGGGGCGAAAAACTGTTTTTT. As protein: CASSYRRQGGEKLFF.

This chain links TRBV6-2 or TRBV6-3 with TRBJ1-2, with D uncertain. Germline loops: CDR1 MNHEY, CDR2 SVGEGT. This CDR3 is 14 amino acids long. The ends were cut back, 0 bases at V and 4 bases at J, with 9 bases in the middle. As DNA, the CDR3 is TGTGCCAGCAGTTACTCTGGCCGGTCCTATGGCTACACCTTC. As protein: CASSYSGRSYGYTF.

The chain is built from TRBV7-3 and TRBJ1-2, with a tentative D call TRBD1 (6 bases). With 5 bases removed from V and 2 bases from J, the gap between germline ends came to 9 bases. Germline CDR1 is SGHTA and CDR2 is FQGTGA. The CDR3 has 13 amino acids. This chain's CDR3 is CASSDQGNYGYTF. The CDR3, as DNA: TGTGCCAGCAGCGATCAGGGGAACTATGGCTACACCTTC.

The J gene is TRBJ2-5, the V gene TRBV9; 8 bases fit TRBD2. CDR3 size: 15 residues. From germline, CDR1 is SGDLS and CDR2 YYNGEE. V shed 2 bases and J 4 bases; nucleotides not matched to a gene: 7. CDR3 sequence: CASSVFAGGRETQYF. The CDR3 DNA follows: TGTGCCAGCAGCGTCTTCGCGGGAGGCAGAGAGACCCAGTACTTC.

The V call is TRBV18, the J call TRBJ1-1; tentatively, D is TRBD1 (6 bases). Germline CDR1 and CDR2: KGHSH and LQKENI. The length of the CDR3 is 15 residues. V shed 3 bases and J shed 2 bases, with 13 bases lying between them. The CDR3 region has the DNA TGTGCCAGCTCACCTCTGGCAGGGGTTAACACTGAAGCTTTCTTT. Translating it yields CASSPLAGVNTEAFF.

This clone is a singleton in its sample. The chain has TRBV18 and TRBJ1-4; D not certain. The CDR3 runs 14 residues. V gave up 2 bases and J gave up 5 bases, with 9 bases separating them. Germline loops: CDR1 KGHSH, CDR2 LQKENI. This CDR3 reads CASSPTDGNEKLFF. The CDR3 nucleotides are TGTGCCAGCTCACCAACAGACGGGAATGAAAAACTGTTTTTT.

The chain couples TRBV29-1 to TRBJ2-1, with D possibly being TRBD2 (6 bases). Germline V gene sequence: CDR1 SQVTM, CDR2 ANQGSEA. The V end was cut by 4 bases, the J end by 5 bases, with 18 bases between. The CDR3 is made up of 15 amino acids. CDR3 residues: CSVVDFSRGNNEQFF. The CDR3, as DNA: TGCAGCGTTGTGGATTTCTCCCGGGGGAACAATGAGCAGTTCTTC.

This chain's CDR3 is CASSYSVRDSNQPQHF. The CDR3 nucleotides read TGTGCCAGCAGTTACTCTGTCAGGGATAGCAATCAGCCCCAGCATTTT. The chain employs TRBV6-6 and TRBJ1-5; D possibly corresponds to TRBD1 (5 bases). This CDR3 spans 16 amino acids. CDR1 and CDR2 (germline): MNHNY, SVGAGI (reference sequence). V dropped 0 bases and J dropped 0 bases, with 9 bases sitting between them.

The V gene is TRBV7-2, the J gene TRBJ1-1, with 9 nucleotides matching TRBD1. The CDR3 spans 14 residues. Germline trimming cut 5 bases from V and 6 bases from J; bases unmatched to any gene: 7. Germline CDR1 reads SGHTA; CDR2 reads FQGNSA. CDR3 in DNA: TGTGCCAGCAGCAAGGGACAGGGAGGTCCTGAAGCTTTCTTT. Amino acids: CASSKGQGGPEAFF.

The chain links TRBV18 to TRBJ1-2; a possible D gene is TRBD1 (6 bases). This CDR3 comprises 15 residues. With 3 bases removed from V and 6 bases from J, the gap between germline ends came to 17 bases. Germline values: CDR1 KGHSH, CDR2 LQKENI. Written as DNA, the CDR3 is TGTGCCAGCTCACCCATTGGGGGGCGGAAGGATGGCTACACCTTC. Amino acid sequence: CASSPIGGRKDGYTF.

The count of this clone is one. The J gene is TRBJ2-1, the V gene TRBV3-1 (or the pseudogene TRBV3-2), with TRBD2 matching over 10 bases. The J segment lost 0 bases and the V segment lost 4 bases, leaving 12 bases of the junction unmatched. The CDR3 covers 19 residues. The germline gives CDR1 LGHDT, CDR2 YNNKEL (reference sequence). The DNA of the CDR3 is TGTGCCAGCAGCCCACAATTCCTAGCGGGGGTGCTCTCCTACAATGAGCAGTTCTTC. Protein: CASSPQFLAGVLSYNEQFF.

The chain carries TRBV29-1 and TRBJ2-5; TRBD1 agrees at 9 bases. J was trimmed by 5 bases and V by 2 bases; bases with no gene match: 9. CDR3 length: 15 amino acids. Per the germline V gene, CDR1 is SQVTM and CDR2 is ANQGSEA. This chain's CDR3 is CSVEIRDREVETQYF. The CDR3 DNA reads TGCAGCGTTGAAATCAGGGACAGGGAGGTCGAGACCCAGTACTTC.

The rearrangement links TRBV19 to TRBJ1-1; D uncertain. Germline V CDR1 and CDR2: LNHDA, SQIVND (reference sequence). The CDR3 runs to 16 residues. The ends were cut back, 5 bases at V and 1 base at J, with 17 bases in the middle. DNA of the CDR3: TGTGCCAGTAGTGCACAAACTCCTTCAGGGAACACTGAAGCTTTCTTT. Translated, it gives CASSAQTPSGNTEAFF.

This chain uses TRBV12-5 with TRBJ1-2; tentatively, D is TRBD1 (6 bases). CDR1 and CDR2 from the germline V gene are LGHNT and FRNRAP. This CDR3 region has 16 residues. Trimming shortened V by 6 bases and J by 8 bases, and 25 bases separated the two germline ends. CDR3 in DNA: TGTGCTAGTGGCTCCAACCCACTGGGGGGGGGCCGAGGCTACACCTTC. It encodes CASGSNPLGGGRGYTF.

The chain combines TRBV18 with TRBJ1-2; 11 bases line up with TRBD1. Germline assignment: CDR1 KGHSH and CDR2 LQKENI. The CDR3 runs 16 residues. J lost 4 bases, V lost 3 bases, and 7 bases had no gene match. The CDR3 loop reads CASSPPGTGGSYGYTF. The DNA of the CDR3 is TGTGCCAGCTCACCTCCCGGGACAGGGGGTTCCTATGGCTACACCTTC. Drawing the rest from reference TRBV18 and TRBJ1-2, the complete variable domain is NAGVMQNPRHLVRRRGQEARLRCSPMKGHSHVYWYRQLPEEGLKFMVYLQKENIIDESGMPKERFSAEFPKEGPSILRIQQVVRGDSAAYFCASSPPGTGGSYGYTFGSGTRLTVV.

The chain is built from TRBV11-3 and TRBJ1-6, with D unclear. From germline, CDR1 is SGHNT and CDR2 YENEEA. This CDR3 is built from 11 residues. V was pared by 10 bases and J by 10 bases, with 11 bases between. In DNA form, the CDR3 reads TGTGCCACTGGTCCGGGGTCACCCCTCCACTTT. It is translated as CATGPGSPLHF.

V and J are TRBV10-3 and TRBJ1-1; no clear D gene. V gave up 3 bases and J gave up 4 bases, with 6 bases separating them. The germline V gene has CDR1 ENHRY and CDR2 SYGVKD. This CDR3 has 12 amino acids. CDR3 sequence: CAISDGITEAFF. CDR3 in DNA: TGTGCCATCAGTGACGGGATCACTGAAGCTTTCTTT.